These 29 T cell receptor beta chains were all obtained from the same sample, sequenced in a study of shared clonotypes between healthy human individuals. Clones were sequenced by immunoSEQ multiplex PCR, and TCRdb holds only the in-frame ones, with some missing. The sample consists of about 2.3 million clones, 90% to 95% of them appearing once. What was sequenced was naive CD4+ T cells from PBMCs. Subset of the sample: CD45RA+ positively selected. Receptors were obtained from a man younger than 35 in good health. Some clones in this sample may be carry-over from other donors' samples.

The chain uses TRBV30 and TRBJ1-5, with D perhaps TRBD1 (5 bases). The CDR3 is 16 amino acids. V was clipped by 0 bases and J by 6 bases, with 18 bases between them. CDR1 and CDR2 from the germline V gene are GTSNPN and SVGIG (reference sequence). The CDR3 bases are TGTGCCTGGAGTGTACTTTCCGGGGGAATGGGTCAGCCCCAGCATTTT. Its translation is CAWSVLSGGMGQPQHF.

This clone was detected only once. The rearrangement links TRBV7-2 to TRBJ2-7; a weak D match, TRBD1 (6 bases). The CDR3 has 16 residues. Trimming took off 2 bases at V and 0 bases at J, with 14 bases between the two ends. Germline values: CDR1 SGHTA, CDR2 FQGNSA. In DNA form, the CDR3 reads TGTGCCAGCAGCTTAATGGACAGTCGTCTCTCCTACGAGCAGTACTTC. This sequence encodes CASSLMDSRLSYEQYF.

For this clone: Other DNA sequences within the sample encode an identical CDR3. The gene calls are TRBV28 and TRBJ2-7, with D hard to call. This CDR3 contains 11 residues. Trimming removed 0 bases at V and 5 bases at J, with 2 bases between. Germline loops: CDR1 MDHEN, CDR2 SYDVKM. The CDR3 protein is CASSLWDEQYF. The DNA for the CDR3 is TGTGCCAGCAGTTTATGGGACGAGCAGTACTTC. The whole variable domain, remainder taken from reference TRBV28 and TRBJ2-7, is DVKVTQSSRYLVKRTGEKVFLECVQDMDHENMFWYRQDPGLGLRLIYFSYDVKMKEKGDIPEGYSVSREKKERFSLILESASTNQTSMYLCASSLWDEQYFGPGTRLTVT.

V and J are TRBV28 and TRBJ2-3, with 11 nucleotides matching TRBD2. With V trimmed by 6 bases and J by 4 bases, 9 bases remained unmatched. CDR1 is MDHEN, CDR2 SYDVKM, per germline. The CDR3 spans 16 residues. CDR3 region: CASSELAGGPSDTQYF. In DNA, the CDR3 is TGTGCCAGCAGCGAATTAGCGGGAGGGCCTTCAGATACGCAGTATTTT.

The chain carries TRBV28 and TRBJ2-2, with 12 nucleotides matching TRBD1. J lost 7 bases, V lost 6 bases, and 9 bases had no gene match. The V gene's germline CDR1 is MDHEN and CDR2 SYDVKM. This CDR3 spans 16 amino acids. Here the CDR3 reads CASSTPGQGAGGELFF. The CDR3 DNA sequence: TGTGCCAGCAGCACCCCGGGACAGGGGGCCGGCGGGGAGCTGTTTTTT.

The chain uses TRBV28 and TRBJ1-2; 10 bases agree with TRBD1. The CDR3 totals 16 residues. J lost 3 bases, V lost 6 bases, and 10 bases had no gene match. CDR1 MDHEN and CDR2 SYDVKM come from the germline V gene. CDR3 DNA: TGTGCCAGCAGACCCCGACAGGGGGCGGTCCACTATGGCTACACCTTC. Translating it yields CASRPRQGAVHYGYTF.

This chain uses TRBV2 with TRBJ1-1, with no clear D. From germline, CDR1 is SNHLY and CDR2 FYNNEI. V lost 6 bases and J 3 bases, leaving 11 bases between the germline ends. The CDR3 loop spans 13 amino acids. CDR3 sequence: CASRKGPYTEAFF. The CDR3 nucleotides are TGTGCCAGCAGAAAAGGACCATACACTGAAGCTTTCTTT.

This clone has only a few counts. Other DNA sequences in this sample translate to the same CDR3. The DNA for the CDR3 is TGTGCCAGCTCACCCGGACAGGGGAACACTGAAGCTTTCTTT. Protein product: CASSPGQGNTEAFF. The rearrangement uses TRBV18 and TRBJ1-1; 8 positions agree with TRBD1. Germline V gives CDR1 KGHSH, CDR2 LQKENI. V lost 3 bases, J lost 1 base, and 1 base stayed unmatched. The CDR3 loop spans 14 amino acids.

The gene calls are TRBV10-3 and TRBJ1-5; 7 nucleotides match TRBD1. The J segment lost 3 bases and the V segment lost 3 bases, leaving 11 bases of the junction unmatched. Germline values: CDR1 ENHRY, CDR2 SYGVKD. The CDR3 loop spans 17 amino acids. For the CDR3, the DNA is TGTGCCATCAGTGAAGGCGGAGCAGGGGGTTTCAATCAGCCCCAGCATTTT. Encoded protein: CAISEGGAGGFNQPQHF.

The CDR3 sequence: CASNGQGRWGTDTQYF. The CDR3 coding sequence is TGTGCCAGCAATGGACAGGGGAGATGGGGCACAGATACGCAGTATTTT. The J gene is TRBJ2-3, the V gene TRBV28; the match to TRBD1 covers 9 bases. The CDR3 covers 16 residues. Germline lookup yields CDR1 MDHEN and CDR2 SYDVKM. The junction had 9 bases not matched to a gene; V was cut back by 7 bases and J by 1 base.

J is TRBJ2-1 and V is TRBV9; 8 bases are shared with TRBD2. Germline lookup yields CDR1 SGDLS and CDR2 YYNGEE. After removal of 4 bases from V and 10 bases from J, the junction contained 7 bases not matched to a gene. CDR3 length: 13 residues. The CDR3 bases are TGTGCCAGCAGCCCGGGACTAGTAGGCGAGCAGTTCTTC. Protein sequence: CASSPGLVGEQFF.

CDR3 residues: CASNQQGSGEKLFF. The CDR3, as DNA: TGTGCCAGCAATCAACAGGGCAGCGGGGAAAAACTGTTTTTT. This chain links TRBV28 with TRBJ1-4, with D possibly being TRBD1 (6 bases). V shed 7 bases and J shed 8 bases, with 17 bases lying between them. The CDR3 runs 14 residues. Per germline, CDR1 MDHEN and CDR2 SYDVKM.

The chain has TRBV20-1 and TRBJ2-5, with D uncertain. This CDR3 has 11 amino acids. The germline gives CDR1 DFQATT, CDR2 SNEGSKA (reference sequence). CDR3 loop: CTGRFQETQYF. The CDR3 coding sequence is TGCACCGGGCGCTTCCAAGAGACCCAGTACTTC.

This clone was recorded once. The chain is built from TRBV6-5 and TRBJ1-2; D unresolved. Germline CDR1 is MNHEY and CDR2 is SVGAGI. With 7 bases removed from V and 6 bases from J, the gap between germline ends came to 18 bases. The CDR3 spans 14 residues. CDR3: CASKLARNSDGYTF. For the CDR3, the DNA is TGTGCCAGCAAGCTCGCCAGGAATAGCGATGGCTACACCTTC.

The J gene is TRBJ1-1, the V gene TRBV7-3, with TRBD1 matching over 7 bases. With 8 bases clipped from V and 0 bases from J, the junction kept 3 bases outside the gene matches. This CDR3 has 13 amino acids. The germline CDR1 and CDR2 sequences are SGHTA and FQGTGA. In nucleotides, the CDR3 is TGTGCCAGCCGAGGGACAGTGAACACTGAAGCTTTCTTT. Its protein product is CASRGTVNTEAFF.

The chain links TRBV14 to TRBJ2-7; TRBD2 is a possible D gene (6 bases). Per the germline V gene, CDR1 is SGHDN and CDR2 is FVKESK. This CDR3 has 14 amino acids. V was trimmed by 4 bases and J by 7 bases, leaving 17 bases between them. In DNA form, the CDR3 reads TGTGCCAGCAGCCCGGGACTCCGCTCCCGGGAGCAGTACTTC. Its translation: CASSPGLRSREQYF.

The chain recombines TRBV5-5 with TRBJ2-1, with D maybe TRBD2 (5 bases). CDR1 is SGHKS, CDR2 YYEKEE, per germline (reference sequence). V was pared by 4 bases and J by 7 bases, with 18 bases between. This CDR3 is built from 15 residues. The CDR3 DNA is TGTGCCAGCAGCCAGGAGGATTGGAGCGTAAATGAGCAGTTCTTC. Its protein is CASSQEDWSVNEQFF.

This rearrangement joins TRBV5-1 to TRBJ1-5, with D possibly TRBD1 on 6 matching bases. Trimming took 1 base from V and 6 from J, leaving 17 bases between them. The CDR3 totals 16 residues. Germline assignment: CDR1 SGHRS and CDR2 YFSETQ. CDR3 nucleotides: TGCGCCAGCAGCTTGACTACCGGGGGCGAGGGTCAGCCCCAGCATTTT. Encoded protein: CASSLTTGGEGQPQHF.

This rearrangement joins TRBV19 to TRBJ2-5; no reliable D call. V lost 3 bases to trimming and J lost 2 bases, with 13 bases between them. The CDR3 is made up of 15 amino acids. Germline V gene sequence: CDR1 LNHDA, CDR2 SQIVND (reference sequence). The CDR3 region has the DNA TGTGCCAGTAGTATTCTCTGGGCTGAGCAAGAGACCCAGTACTTC. Protein sequence: CASSILWAEQETQYF.

This clone was seen only once. The chain carries TRBV30 and TRBJ1-4, with D possibly TRBD1 on 5 matching bases. The CDR3 runs to 15 residues. The V end was cut by 0 bases, the J end by 8 bases, with 16 bases between. Looked up from germline, CDR1 is GTSNPN and CDR2 is SVGIG (reference sequence). The CDR3 loop is CAWSVVRQGGEKLFF. The CDR3 DNA reads TGTGCCTGGAGTGTAGTCCGCCAGGGTGGCGAAAAACTGTTTTTT.

CDR3 in amino acids: CATSRDLGPQETQYF. CDR3 in DNA: TGTGCCACCAGCAGAGATCTGGGCCCCCAAGAGACCCAGTACTTC. V usage is TRBV15 and J usage is TRBJ2-5; D gene uncertain. V gave up 0 bases and J gave up 1 base, with 9 bases separating them. The CDR3 sequence is 15 residues long. CDR1 is LNHNV, CDR2 YYDKDF, per germline (reference sequence).

The chain uses TRBV7-2 and TRBJ2-4; D is possibly TRBD2 (5 bases). The V gene's germline CDR1 is SGHTA and CDR2 FQGNSA. This CDR3 is built from 14 residues. V was clipped by 0 bases and J by 6 bases, with 9 bases between them. The CDR3 DNA is TGTGCCAGCAGCTTAGCGAAAGGGAGAAACATTCAGTACTTC. This encodes CASSLAKGRNIQYF.

CDR3 protein: CASSSTTGGNTEAFF. DNA for the CDR3: TGTGCCAGCAGCTCTACGACAGGGGGGAACACTGAAGCTTTCTTT. V and J are TRBV5-4 and TRBJ1-1, with TRBD1 matching over 9 bases. The V and J ends lost 3 bases and 1 base, in that order; junction bases with no gene match: 4. There are 15 residues in the CDR3. Germline-derived CDR1 and CDR2 are SGHNT and YYREEE (reference sequence).

The chain employs TRBV10-1 and TRBJ2-7; 8 positions agree with TRBD1. The CDR3 spans 15 residues. The V gene's germline CDR1 is WNHNN and CDR2 SYGVQD (reference sequence). V was clipped by 6 bases and J by 3 bases; unmatched bases: 10. The CDR3 region has the DNA TGCGCCAGCAGCCGAAAACAGGACAGGGACTACGAGCAGTACTTC. This translates into CASSRKQDRDYEQYF.

The V call is TRBV7-2, the J call TRBJ1-4; D ambiguous. V lost 5 bases, J lost 6 bases, and 16 bases lay in between. This CDR3 is built from 15 residues. The germline CDR1 and CDR2 sequences are SGHTA and FQGNSA. DNA of the CDR3: TGTGCCAGCAGCCCCAGCTTCCGAGCGGATGAAAAACTGTTTTTT. This translates into CASSPSFRADEKLFF.

The chain employs TRBV7-8 and TRBJ2-1; 10 nucleotides match TRBD2. The germline CDR1 and CDR2 sequences are SGHVS and FQNEAQ. The CDR3 loop spans 16 amino acids. The ends lost 5 bases at V and 3 bases at J; junction bases unmatched: 7. CDR3 amino acids: CASSDLAGALYNEQFF. The CDR3 bases are TGTGCCAGCAGCGACCTAGCGGGAGCTCTCTACAATGAGCAGTTCTTC.

The chain joins TRBV28 to TRBJ2-7, with a possible D match to TRBD2 (5 bases). Germline assignment: CDR1 MDHEN and CDR2 SYDVKM. The CDR3 is 14 amino acids. Trimming shortened V by 7 bases and J by 11 bases, and 24 bases separated the two germline ends. CDR3 in amino acids: CASTPLWETVGKYF. CDR3 nucleotide sequence: TGTGCCAGCACCCCTCTTTGGGAGACCGTTGGGAAGTACTTC.

A note on this clone: Additional DNA sequences in this sample encode the identical CDR3. V gene TRBV6-5 combines with J gene TRBJ2-1, with unresolved D. Trimming shortened V by 8 bases and J by 4 bases, and 6 bases separated the two germline ends. The length of the CDR3 is 11 residues. Germline CDR1 reads MNHEY; CDR2 reads SVGAGI. The DNA for the CDR3 is TGTGCCAGCCGGTCGTACAATGAGCAGTTCTTC. As protein: CASRSYNEQFF.

The rearrangement links TRBV30 to TRBJ1-5, with 7 bases that match TRBD1. The CDR3 is 13 residues long. Trimming cost V 5 bases and J 5 bases; bases outside gene matches: 6. The V gene's germline CDR1 is GTSNPN and CDR2 SVGIG (reference sequence). CDR3 nucleotide sequence: TGTGCCTGGGGGACAGTATCATATCAGCCCCAGCATTTT. Protein sequence: CAWGTVSYQPQHF.